The rows below give T cell receptor beta chains drawn from one sample of a study of response to subunit inactivated influenza vaccine. TCRdb re-analysed the RT-PCR reads in MiXCR, keeping a single row per CDR3 protein. The sample has about 540,000 distinct CDR3 sequences, approximately 20% seen once. These same data were also listed under a study on T cells expressing NK-cell markers.

The sample was CD4+ T cells sorted from PBMCs, taken 12 days after vaccination. Source of these receptors: a man aged 45-65 years who received an inactivated influenza vaccine. Each CDR3 is given with its conserved first and last residue. The D gene is left open where the match is weak. Size is omitted from some rows. Given values are once, few, many or a class for expanded clones.

v_gene	j_gene	d_gene	abundance	CDR3nt	CDR3aa
TRBV24-1	TRBJ2-1	-	-	TGTGCCACCAGTGACCCTGAGGGCCGCTCCTACAATGAGCAGTTCTTC	CATSDPEGRSYNEQFF
TRBV20-1	TRBJ2-1	TRBD1	-	TGCAGTGCTAGGGACCTTCGACAGGGGCTAGGGTCGGAGCAGTTCTTC	CSARDLRQGLGSEQFF
TRBV4-3	TRBJ2-1	-	few	TGCGCCAGCAGCCAAGATGCGGGCGGGATTACGCGGCCACGCAATGAGCAGTTCTTC	CASSQDAGGITRPRNEQFF
TRBV10-1	TRBJ2-7	-	many	TGCGCCAGCGCACGTAGCTCCTACGAGCAGTACTTC	CASARSSYEQYF
TRBV29-1	TRBJ2-1	-	many	TGCAGCGTTGAAGACCACATCAGGGGACCCTACAATGAGCAGTTCTTC	CSVEDHIRGPYNEQFF
TRBV28	TRBJ2-7	-	-	TGTGCCAGCAGTTTGAGGGGGTTCTACGAGCAGTACTTC	CASSLRGFYEQYF
TRBV5-1	TRBJ1-6	-	-	TGCGCCAGCAGCTTGAGAGGAGGGGGACACCAAAACTATAATTCACCCCTCCACTTT	CASSLRGGGHQNYNSPLHF
TRBV5-1	TRBJ2-5	-	few	TGCGCCAGCTCCGACAAAGAGACCCAGTACTTC	CASSDKETQYF
TRBV6-2/TRBV6-3	TRBJ2-1	-	-	TGTGCCAGCAGTTTCCGGAGAGGGAGCAATGAGCAGTTCTTC	CASSFRRGSNEQFF
TRBV15	TRBJ2-1	TRBD2	-	TGTGCCACCAGCAGAGATTCTAGCGGGAAGGGTGAGCAGTTCTTC	CATSRDSSGKGEQFF
TRBV20-1	TRBJ2-7	-	-	TGCAGTGCTAGTTTACGCAGGCGAAGCTCCTACGAGCAGTACTTC	CSASLRRRSSYEQYF
TRBV20-1	TRBJ1-1	-	few	TGCAGTGCCTGGCCGGGACCTTGGACTGAAGCTTTCTTT	CSAWPGPWTEAFF
TRBV7-2	TRBJ1-5	-	-	TGTGCCAGCAGCTTAGGGGGACCGGTTATAAATCAGCCCCAGCATTTT	CASSLGGPVINQPQHF
TRBV12-3/TRBV12-4	TRBJ1-1	-	many	TGTGCCAGCAGTTCTAGTGTCAAATCACCCGGAGGGACTGAAGCTTTCTTT	CASSSSVKSPGGTEAFF
TRBV7-9	TRBJ2-5	-	many	TGTGCCAGCAGCTTATTTCAGGGATCGGAGACCCAGTACTTC	CASSLFQGSETQYF
TRBV7-6	TRBJ1-2	-	few	TGTGCCAGCAGCTTATCGACAGAACATGGCTACACCTTC	CASSLSTEHGYTF
TRBV4-1	TRBJ2-5	TRBD1	-	TGCGCCAGCAGCCAAGATCGGACAGGGATTCAAGAGACCCAGTACTTC	CASSQDRTGIQETQYF
TRBV28	TRBJ2-4	TRBD2	-	TGTGCCAGCAGCCAGCGGGGGCTAGCCAAAAACATTCAGTACTTC	CASSQRGLAKNIQYF
TRBV20-1	TRBJ2-3	-	-	TGCAGTGCCACCGCCAAGGGCACAGATACGCAGTATTTT	CSATAKGTDTQYF
TRBV20-1	TRBJ2-3	TRBD2	-	TGCAGCCCCAGGGGGGGACTAGCGGGACCTACGCAGTATTTT	CSPRGGLAGPTQYF
TRBV7-2	TRBJ2-5	-	few	TGTGCCAGCAGCTACCGGGCCTTCCAAGAGACCCAGTACTTC	CASSYRAFQETQYF
TRBV6-1	TRBJ2-1	TRBD1	-	TGTGCCAGCACCGTGGGACAGGGGTACAATGAGCAGTTCTTC	CASTVGQGYNEQFF
TRBV5-1	TRBJ1-6	-	few	TGCGCCAGCAGCTTACAGGAGTATAATTCACCCCTCCACTTT	CASSLQEYNSPLHF